One sample yielded the 2 T cell receptor beta chains listed below, sequenced in a study of OX40 agonist ivuxolimab in advanced cancers. Method: immunoSEQ multiplex PCR; TCRdb's copy keeps in-frame clones and lacks some. The sample holds some 97,000 clones, 85% to 90% seen once. The specimen comprised CD4+ or CD8+ T cells sorted from blood, sampled in a trial of the OX40 agonist ivuxolimab. The receptors were sampled from an adult with an advanced solid tumor such as melanoma, head and neck, liver or kidney cancer.

There are a few counts of this clone. The chain combines TRBV15 with TRBJ1-5; D not resolved. This CDR3 has 14 amino acids. The germline V gene encodes CDR1 LNHNV and CDR2 YYDKDF (reference sequence). V lost 2 bases and J 4 bases, leaving 9 bases between the germline ends. The CDR3 here is CATSRNFQNQPQHF. DNA for the CDR3: TGTGCCACCAGCAGAAACTTCCAGAATCAGCCCCAGCATTTT.

The chain carries TRBV28 and TRBJ1-5; 7 nucleotides line up with TRBD1. Germline V gene lookup returns CDR1 MDHEN and CDR2 SYDVKM. Losses at the gene ends were 5 bases for V and 7 bases for J; bases not matched to a gene: 11. There are 15 residues in the CDR3. The CDR3 reads CASSTQTGWEQPQHF. For the CDR3, the DNA is TGTGCCAGCAGTACCCAGACAGGGTGGGAACAGCCCCAGCATTTT.